This T cell receptor (beta chain) was captured by sequencing in a study of T-cell memory formation after mild COVID-19. Study findings and constraints: Contracting clones from day 15 to 85 showed balanced CD4/CD8; later expanders favored CD4+. Pre-infection memory already had some responding clones, implying cross-reactive memory joined.

Points on this clonotype: Its matching antigen is unknown.

TCRdb re-called the 5' RACE reads through MiXCR, storing one row per CDR3 protein. In the table there are a few hundred thousand distinct CDR3 sequences, about 17% of which are singletons. Germline values: CDR1 MNHEY, CDR2 SMNVEV (reference sequence). The CDR3 totals 16 residues. The ends lost 3 bases at V and 0 bases at J; junction bases unmatched: 4. The chain uses TRBV27 and TRBJ1-1, with 10 bases fitting TRBD1. Sequencing used PBMCs or a T cell subset sorted from them (not recorded which). The TCR was taken from a man younger than 30 who had mild COVID-19 (a few samples of this study predate the infection). Cell type and time point are not known. CDR3 DNA: TGTGCCAGCAGTTTTGGAGACAGGGGGCTGAACACTGAAGCTTTCTTT. This sequence encodes CASSFGDRGLNTEAFF.